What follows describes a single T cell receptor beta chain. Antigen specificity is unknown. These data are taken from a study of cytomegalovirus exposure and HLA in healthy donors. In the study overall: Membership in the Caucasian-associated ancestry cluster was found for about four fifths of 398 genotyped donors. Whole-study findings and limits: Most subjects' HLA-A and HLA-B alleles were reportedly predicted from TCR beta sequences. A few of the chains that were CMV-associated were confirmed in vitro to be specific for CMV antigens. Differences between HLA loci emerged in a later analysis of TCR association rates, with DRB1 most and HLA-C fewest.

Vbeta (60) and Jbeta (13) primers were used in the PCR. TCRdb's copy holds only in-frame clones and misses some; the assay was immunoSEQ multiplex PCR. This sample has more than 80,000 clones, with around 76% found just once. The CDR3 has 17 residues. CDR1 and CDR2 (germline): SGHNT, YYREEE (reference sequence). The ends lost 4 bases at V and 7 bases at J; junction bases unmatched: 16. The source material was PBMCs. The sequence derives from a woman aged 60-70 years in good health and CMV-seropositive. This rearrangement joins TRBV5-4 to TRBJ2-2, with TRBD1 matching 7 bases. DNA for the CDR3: TGTGCCAGCAGCCCCTACCCGCCGAGGGGGCGCTTCGGGGAGCTGTTTTTT. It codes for CASSPYPPRGRFGELFF.